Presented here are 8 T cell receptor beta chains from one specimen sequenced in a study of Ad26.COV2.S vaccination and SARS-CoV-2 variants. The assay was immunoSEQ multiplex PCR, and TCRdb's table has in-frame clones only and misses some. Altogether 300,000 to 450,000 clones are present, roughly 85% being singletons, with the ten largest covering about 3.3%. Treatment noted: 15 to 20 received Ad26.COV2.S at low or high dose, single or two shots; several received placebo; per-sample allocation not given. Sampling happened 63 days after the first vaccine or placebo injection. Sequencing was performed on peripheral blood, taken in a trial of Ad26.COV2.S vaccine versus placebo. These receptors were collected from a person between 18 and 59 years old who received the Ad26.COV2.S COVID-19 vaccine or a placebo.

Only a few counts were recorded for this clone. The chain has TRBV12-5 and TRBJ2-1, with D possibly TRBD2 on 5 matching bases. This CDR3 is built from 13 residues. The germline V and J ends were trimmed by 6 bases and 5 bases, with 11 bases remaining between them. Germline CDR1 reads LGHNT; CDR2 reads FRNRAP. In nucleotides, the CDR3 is TGTGCTAGTGGGGACTCTAGGAACAATGAGCAGTTCTTC. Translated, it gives CASGDSRNNEQFF. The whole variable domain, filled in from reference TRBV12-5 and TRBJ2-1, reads DARVTQTPRHKVTEMGQEVTMRCQPILGHNTVFWYRQTMMQGLELLAYFRNRAPLDDSGMPKDRFSAEMPDATLATLKIQPSEPRDSAVYFCASGDSRNNEQFFGPGTRLTVL.

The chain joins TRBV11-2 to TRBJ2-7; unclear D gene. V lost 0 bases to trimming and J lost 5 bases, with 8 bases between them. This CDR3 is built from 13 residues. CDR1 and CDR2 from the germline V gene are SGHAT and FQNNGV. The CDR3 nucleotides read TGTGCCAGCAGCTTAGATATAGGGAACGAGCAGTACTTC. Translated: CASSLDIGNEQYF.

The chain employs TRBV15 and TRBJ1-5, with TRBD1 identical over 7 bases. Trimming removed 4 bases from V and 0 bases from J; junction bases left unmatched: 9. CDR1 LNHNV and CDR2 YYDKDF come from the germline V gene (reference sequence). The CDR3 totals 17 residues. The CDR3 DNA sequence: TGTGCCACCAGCATTCGGGACAGAAGTTATAGCAATCAGCCCCAGCATTTT. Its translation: CATSIRDRSYSNQPQHF.

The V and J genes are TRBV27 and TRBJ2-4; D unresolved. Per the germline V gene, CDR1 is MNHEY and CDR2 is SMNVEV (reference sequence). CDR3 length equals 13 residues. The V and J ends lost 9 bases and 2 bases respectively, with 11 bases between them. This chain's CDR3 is CARGYGPKNIQYF. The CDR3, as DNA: TGTGCCAGAGGATATGGGCCCAAAAACATTCAGTACTTC.

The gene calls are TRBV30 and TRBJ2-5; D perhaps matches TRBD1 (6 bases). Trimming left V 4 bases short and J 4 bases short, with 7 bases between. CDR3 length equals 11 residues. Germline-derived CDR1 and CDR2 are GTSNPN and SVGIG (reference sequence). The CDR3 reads CAWMDRETQYF. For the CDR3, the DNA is TGTGCCTGGATGGACAGAGAGACCCAGTACTTC.

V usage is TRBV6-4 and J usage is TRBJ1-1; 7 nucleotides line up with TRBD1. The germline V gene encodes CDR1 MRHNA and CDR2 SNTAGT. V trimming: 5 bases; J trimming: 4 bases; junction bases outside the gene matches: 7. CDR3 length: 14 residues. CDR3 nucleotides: TGTGCCAGCAGTAGGGACAGATGGAGCACTGAAGCTTTCTTT. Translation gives CASSRDRWSTEAFF.

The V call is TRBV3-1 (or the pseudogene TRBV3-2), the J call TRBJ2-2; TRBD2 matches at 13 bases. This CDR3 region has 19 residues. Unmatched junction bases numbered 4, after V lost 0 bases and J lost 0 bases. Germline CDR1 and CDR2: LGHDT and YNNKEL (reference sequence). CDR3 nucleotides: TGTGCCAGCAGCCAAGACCTACTAGCGGGAGGGCCGAACACCGGGGAGCTGTTTTTT. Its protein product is CASSQDLLAGGPNTGELFF.

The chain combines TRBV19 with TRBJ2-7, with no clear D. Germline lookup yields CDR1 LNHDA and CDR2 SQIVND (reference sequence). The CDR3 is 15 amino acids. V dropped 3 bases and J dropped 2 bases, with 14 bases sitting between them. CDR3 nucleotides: TGTGCCAGTAGTATTTGGCCTAGTAGTCCCTACGAGCAGTACTTC. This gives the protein CASSIWPSSPYEQYF.